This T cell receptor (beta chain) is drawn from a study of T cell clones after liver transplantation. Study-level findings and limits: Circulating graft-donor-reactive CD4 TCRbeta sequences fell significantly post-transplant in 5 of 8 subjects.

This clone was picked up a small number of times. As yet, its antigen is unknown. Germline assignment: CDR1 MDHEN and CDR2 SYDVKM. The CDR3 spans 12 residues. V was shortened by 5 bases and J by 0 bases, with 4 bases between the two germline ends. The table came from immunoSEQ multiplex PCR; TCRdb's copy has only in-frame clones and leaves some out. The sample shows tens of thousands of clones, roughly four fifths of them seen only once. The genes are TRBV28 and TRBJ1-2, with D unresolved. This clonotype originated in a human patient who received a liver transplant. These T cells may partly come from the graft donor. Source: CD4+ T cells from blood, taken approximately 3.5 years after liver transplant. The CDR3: CASSGANYGYTF. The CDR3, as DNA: TGTGCCAGCAGTGGGGCTAACTATGGCTACACCTTC.